These 29 T cell receptor beta chains share one sample of origin, sequenced in a study of T cells after yellow fever vaccination. TCRdb re-analysed the 5' RACE reads in MiXCR, keeping a single row per CDR3 protein. This table has roughly 160,000 distinct CDR3 sequences, 6% to 7.5% appearing once. The sample consisted of CD4+ T cells sorted from PBMCs, taken roughly 5 days after the first yellow fever vaccination. The source of these receptors is a man between 18 and 29 years old who received the YFV17D yellow fever vaccine.

This clonotype has a count of ten or more. The genes are TRBV7-2 and TRBJ2-1, with 10 bases that match TRBD2. Trimming removed 2 bases from V and 8 bases from J; junction bases left unmatched: 6. Germline V CDR1 and CDR2: SGHTA, FQGNSA. The CDR3 runs 15 residues. CDR3 sequence: CASSLRSGGAHEQFF. The CDR3 DNA sequence: TGTGCCAGCAGCTTAAGGAGCGGGGGGGCCCATGAGCAGTTCTTC.

This clonotype was counted ten times or more. V and J are TRBV5-8 and TRBJ2-5; TRBD2 agrees at 11 bases. Germline CDR1 is SGHTS and CDR2 is YDEGEE. This CDR3 contains 15 residues. The V and J ends lost 4 bases and 4 bases, in that order; junction bases with no gene match: 6. The CDR3 protein is CASSDSGGAGETQYF. Written as DNA, the CDR3 is TGTGCCAGCAGCGATAGCGGGGGGGCCGGAGAGACCCAGTACTTC.

The rearrangement uses TRBV5-1 and TRBJ2-3; 9 nucleotides align to TRBD2. The CDR3 consists of 15 residues. Germline V gene data show CDR1 as SGHRS and CDR2 as YFSETQ. Germline trimming cut 4 bases from V and 1 base from J; bases unmatched to any gene: 4. The CDR3 spells CASSDPSGGTDTQYF. The DNA of the CDR3 is TGCGCCAGCAGCGACCCTAGCGGGGGCACAGATACGCAGTATTTT.

The sample holds many counts of this clonotype. The rearrangement links TRBV7-9 to TRBJ1-6, with 7 bases that match TRBD1. The CDR3 covers 14 residues. J lost 6 bases, V lost 5 bases, and 4 bases had no gene match. The germline CDR1 and CDR2 sequences are SEHNR and FQNEAQ (reference sequence). CDR3 amino acids: CASSRGQANSPLHF. The CDR3 DNA reads TGTGCCAGCAGCCGCGGACAGGCTAATTCACCCCTCCACTTT.

This clonotype was seen at least ten times. The chain joins TRBV12-3 or TRBV12-4 to TRBJ1-1; D might be TRBD1 (5 bases). V dropped 4 bases and J dropped 0 bases, with 12 bases sitting between them. The CDR3 totals 15 residues. For the CDR3, the DNA is TGTGCCAGCAGTTCCCGGACACTGGTGAACACTGAAGCTTTCTTT. Translated: CASSSRTLVNTEAFF.

The chain combines TRBV9 with TRBJ2-3; 9 bases are a match to TRBD1. The CDR3 spans 17 residues. Per germline, CDR1 SGDLS and CDR2 YYNGEE. V shed 4 bases and J 5 bases; nucleotides not matched to a gene: 14. Here the CDR3 DNA reads TGTGCCAGCAGCCCCCACAGGGGGCGCGGAGGACAAGATACGCAGTATTTT. Amino acid sequence: CASSPHRGRGGQDTQYF. The variable domain in full, completed from reference TRBV9 and TRBJ2-3, reads DSGVTQTPKHLITATGQRVTLRCSPRSGDLSVYWYQQSLDQGLQFLIQYYNGEERAKGNILERFSAQQFPDLHSELNLSSLELGDSALYFCASSPHRGRGGQDTQYFGPGTRLTVL.

This clonotype appeared many times. The chain uses TRBV20-1 and TRBJ2-5; D ambiguous. The V gene's germline CDR1 is DFQATT and CDR2 SNEGSKA (reference sequence). V was pared by 0 bases and J by 4 bases, with 12 bases between. This CDR3 spans 14 amino acids. The CDR3 DNA sequence: TGCAGTGCTAGAGACTCAACGGGCACAGAGACCCAGTACTTC. This gives the protein CSARDSTGTETQYF.

This clonotype occurred many times. CDR3 loop: CASSLRGLRYTGELFF. In nucleotides, the CDR3 is TGTGCCAGCAGTTTGAGGGGTCTAAGATACACCGGGGAGCTGTTTTTT. The chain joins TRBV12-3 or TRBV12-4 to TRBJ2-2; possibly TRBD1 or TRBD2 for D (5 bases each). This CDR3 spans 16 amino acids. Deletions cut 3 bases from V and 3 bases from J, with 14 bases between.

This clonotype was recorded at least ten times. This chain joins TRBV14 and TRBJ2-3, with 13 nucleotides matching TRBD2. The CDR3 is 19 amino acids. Germline CDR1 is SGHDN and CDR2 is FVKESK. The ends lost 1 base at V and 7 bases at J; junction bases unmatched: 14. CDR3 in DNA: TGTGCCAGCAGCCAAGCCCCCCGGAGACTAGCGGGGGGCCGGAATACGCAGTATTTT. Its translation: CASSQAPRRLAGGRNTQYF.

At least ten counts were recorded for this clonotype. V is TRBV6-1 and J is TRBJ1-2; D call uncertain. Germline-derived CDR1 and CDR2 are MNHNS and SASEGT. The CDR3 totals 14 residues. Deletions cut 3 bases from V and 3 bases from J, with 11 bases between. The CDR3 loop is CASSEPGGYYGYTF. CDR3 bases: TGTGCCAGCAGTGAGCCCGGTGGATACTATGGCTACACCTTC.

At least ten counts were recorded for this clonotype. Compared with germline, one end of the junction differs, possibly owing to a read error. The chain carries TRBV12-3 or TRBV12-4 and TRBJ1-5; D not resolved. The CDR3 has 13 amino acids. In DNA, the CDR3 is TGTGCCAGCACTTTAATGCTTAACCAGCCCCAGCATTTT. Amino acid sequence: CASTLMLNQPQHF.

This clonotype was counted many times. The chain combines TRBV12-3 or TRBV12-4 with TRBJ2-7; D call uncertain. Trimming took off 2 bases at V and 3 bases at J, with 5 bases between the two ends. The CDR3 length is 12 residues. CDR3 in amino acids: CASSLMGYEQYF. The CDR3 DNA reads TGTGCCAGCAGTTTAATGGGCTACGAGCAGTACTTC.

The chain employs TRBV5-1 and TRBJ1-4, with D possibly being TRBD1 (5 bases). This CDR3 spans 14 amino acids. Germline values: CDR1 SGHRS, CDR2 YFSETQ. Trimming removed 5 bases at V and 8 bases at J, with 16 bases between. CDR3 sequence reads: CASRYRQGGEKLFF. The CDR3 nucleotides read TGCGCCAGCAGGTACCGGCAGGGTGGAGAAAAACTGTTTTTT. Full variable domain (missing parts from reference TRBV5-1 and TRBJ1-4): KAGVTQTPRYLIKTRGQQVTLSCSPISGHRSVSWYQQTPGQGLQFLFEYFSETQRNKGNFPGRFSGRQFSNSRSEMNVSTLELGDSALYLCASRYRQGGEKLFFGSGTQLSVL.

This clonotype was observed at least ten times. This chain connects TRBV5-6 to TRBJ2-6, with D unclear. V shed 1 base and J shed 0 bases, with 8 bases lying between them. This CDR3 has 16 residues. Germline V gives CDR1 SGHDT, CDR2 YYEEEE. The CDR3 loop reads CASSLTGRSGANVLTF. The CDR3 DNA reads as TGTGCCAGCAGCTTGACGGGCCGCTCTGGGGCCAACGTCCTGACTTTC. Filled out from reference TRBV5-6 and TRBJ2-6, the complete variable domain reads DAGVTQSPTHLIKTRGQQVTLRCSPKSGHDTVSWYQQALGQGPQFIFQYYEEEERQRGNFPDRFSGHQFPNYSSELNVNALLLGDSALYLCASSLTGRSGANVLTFGAGSRLTVL.

This clonotype has ten or more counts. V is TRBV12-3 or TRBV12-4 and J is TRBJ2-5; D uncertain. Trimming took 3 bases from V and 3 from J, leaving 5 bases between them. This CDR3 is built from 12 residues. CDR3 sequence reads: CASSLRKETQYF. In DNA, the CDR3 is TGTGCCAGCAGTTTGAGGAAAGAGACCCAGTACTTC.

This clonotype was counted ten times or more. V gene TRBV7-2 combines with J gene TRBJ2-7; D not certain. This CDR3 region has 14 residues. The V gene lost 3 bases and the J gene lost 0 bases, with 9 bases spanning the gap. CDR1 and CDR2 from the germline V gene are SGHTA and FQGNSA. The DNA for the CDR3 is TGTGCCAGCAGCTTGTCAGGTGCCTCCTACGAGCAGTACTTC. It translates to CASSLSGASYEQYF. Supplemented by reference TRBV7-2 and TRBJ2-7, the full variable domain reads GAGVSQSPSNKVTEKGKDVELRCDPISGHTALYWYRQSLGQGLEFLIYFQGNSAPDKSGLPSDRFSAERTGGSVSTLTIQRTQQEDSAVYLCASSLSGASYEQYFGPGTRLTVT.

The table lists this clonotype with many counts. The rearrangement uses TRBV5-1 and TRBJ1-1, with 7 bases that match TRBD1. Germline CDR1 reads SGHRS; CDR2 reads YFSETQ. This CDR3 contains 14 residues. J gave up 4 bases and V 4 bases, and 7 bases lay outside the gene matches. The CDR3 DNA reads TGCGCCAGCAGCGATCAACAGGGGAGCACTGAAGCTTTCTTT. Its protein product is CASSDQQGSTEAFF.

This clonotype occurred a few times. J is TRBJ2-5 and V is TRBV3-1; TRBD2 matches 7 bases. V gave up 3 bases and J gave up 1 base; unmatched junction bases: 8. The germline CDR1 and CDR2 sequences are LGHDT and YNNKEL (reference sequence). This CDR3 comprises 16 residues. CDR3 protein: CASSHSAGRPQETQYF. The DNA for the CDR3 is TGTGCCAGCAGCCATTCAGCGGGGCGACCCCAAGAGACCCAGTACTTC.

There are many counts of this clonotype. The chain carries TRBV4-3 and TRBJ2-1; 12 bases agree with TRBD2. V shed 0 bases and J 10 bases; nucleotides not matched to a gene: 4. Germline V gives CDR1 LGHNA, CDR2 YSLEER. The CDR3 has 15 amino acids. CDR3 residues: CASSQDLAGGREQFF. CDR3 bases: TGCGCCAGCAGCCAAGATCTAGCGGGGGGGCGAGAGCAGTTCTTC.

On this clonotype: A read error is possible here, since a much larger clone lies one base away. V usage is TRBV6-1 and J usage is TRBJ1-2; perhaps TRBD1 as D (6 bases). Germline V lookup: CDR1 MNHNS, CDR2 SASEGT. V gave up 6 bases and J gave up 0 bases, with 14 bases separating them. The length of the CDR3 is 15 residues. As DNA, the CDR3 is TGTGCCAGCAGACCCGGAGAGGGGGCTAACTATGGCTACACCTTC. It encodes CASRPGEGANYGYTF.

The chain recombines TRBV18 with TRBJ1-1; D call uncertain. Per the germline V gene, CDR1 is KGHSH and CDR2 is LQKENI. The CDR3 is 14 residues long. V was clipped by 1 base and J by 2 bases, with 8 bases between them. The CDR3 is CASSPRKINTEAFF. The CDR3, as DNA: TGTGCCAGCTCACCACGGAAGATCAACACTGAAGCTTTCTTT.

This clonotype came up many times. The V call is TRBV12-3 or TRBV12-4, the J call TRBJ2-7; D possibly corresponds to TRBD2 (5 bases). Trimming stripped 7 bases from V and 0 bases from J, with 16 bases between. The CDR3 extends over 15 amino acids. CDR3 DNA: TGTGCCAGCACCTTGGAGGCGGGCTTCTCCTACGAGCAGTACTTC. Translating it yields CASTLEAGFSYEQYF.

This clonotype was found many times. The chain has TRBV6-2 or TRBV6-3 and TRBJ2-5; D call uncertain. From germline, CDR1 is MNHEY and CDR2 SVGEGT. The CDR3 contains 13 residues. The V end lost 6 bases, the J end lost 7 bases, and 15 bases lay between the germline ends. The CDR3: CASSSEVRGTQYF. The CDR3, as DNA: TGTGCCAGCAGCTCCGAAGTACGCGGGACCCAGTACTTC.

This clonotype was seen many times. The chain employs TRBV5-1 and TRBJ2-5; tentatively, D is TRBD1 (6 bases). CDR3 size: 14 residues. The ends were cut back, 6 bases at V and 5 bases at J, with 17 bases in the middle. Germline V gene lookup returns CDR1 SGHRS and CDR2 YFSETQ. The CDR3 DNA reads TGCGCCAGCACCCTCGCAGGGGATACGGAGACCCAGTACTTC. Residues: CASTLAGDTETQYF.

This clonotype was picked up a small number of times. The chain employs TRBV5-1 and TRBJ1-2; weak D call: TRBD1 (6 bases). Germline V lookup: CDR1 SGHRS, CDR2 YFSETQ. V lost 5 bases and J lost 4, with 15 bases in between. The CDR3 spans 14 residues. The CDR3: CASSFDGGIYGYTF. In nucleotides, the CDR3 is TGCGCCAGCAGTTTCGACGGGGGCATCTATGGCTACACCTTC.

In this sample, this clonotype turned up many times. V is TRBV28 and J is TRBJ1-5; D remains unclear. V lost 4 bases to trimming and J lost 1 base, with 8 bases between them. The CDR3 is made up of 14 amino acids. Germline CDR1 MDHEN, CDR2 SYDVKM. The CDR3 here is CASSSPGSNQPQHF. The CDR3 coding sequence is TGTGCCAGCAGTTCCCCCGGGAGCAATCAGCCCCAGCATTTT.

This clonotype was found many times. This chain joins TRBV2 and TRBJ2-5; D may be TRBD2 (7 bases). The CDR3 covers 14 residues. Germline values: CDR1 SNHLY, CDR2 FYNNEI. Trimming cost V 4 bases and J 5 bases, with 14 bases left between them. In nucleotides, the CDR3 is TGTGCCAGCAGTGTTTTCGGGGGGCAGGAGACCCAGTACTTC. Translating gives CASSVFGGQETQYF.

This clonotype was recorded many times. This chain uses TRBV18 with TRBJ1-1; possible D gene TRBD1, 6 bases. Trimming pared 3 bases from V and 2 bases from J, leaving 13 bases between. Germline assignment: CDR1 KGHSH and CDR2 LQKENI. The CDR3 has 15 residues. CDR3: CASSPREGVNTEAFF. CDR3 sequence (DNA): TGTGCCAGCTCACCCCGAGAGGGGGTCAACACTGAAGCTTTCTTT.

The chain is built from TRBV19 and TRBJ2-7; D is perhaps TRBD2 (5 bases). V gave up 5 bases and J gave up 3 bases, with 8 bases separating them. The germline gives CDR1 LNHDA, CDR2 SQIVND (reference sequence). The CDR3 sequence is 12 residues long. The CDR3: CASSRAGYEQYF. CDR3 in DNA: TGTGCCAGTAGTCGGGCGGGCTACGAGCAGTACTTC.